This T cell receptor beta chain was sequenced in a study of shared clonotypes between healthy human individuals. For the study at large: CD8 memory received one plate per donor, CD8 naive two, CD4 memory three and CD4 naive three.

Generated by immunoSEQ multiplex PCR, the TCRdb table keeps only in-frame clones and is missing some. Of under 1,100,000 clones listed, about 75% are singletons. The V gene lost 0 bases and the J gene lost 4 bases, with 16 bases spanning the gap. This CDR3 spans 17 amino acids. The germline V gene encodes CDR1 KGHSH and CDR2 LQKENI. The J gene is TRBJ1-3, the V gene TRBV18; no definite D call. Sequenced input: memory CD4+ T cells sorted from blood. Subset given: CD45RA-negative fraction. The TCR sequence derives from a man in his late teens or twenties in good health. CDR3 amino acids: CASSPPRNQASGNTIYF. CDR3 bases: TGTGCCAGCTCACCACCGAGAAATCAGGCCTCGGGAAACACCATATATTTT.